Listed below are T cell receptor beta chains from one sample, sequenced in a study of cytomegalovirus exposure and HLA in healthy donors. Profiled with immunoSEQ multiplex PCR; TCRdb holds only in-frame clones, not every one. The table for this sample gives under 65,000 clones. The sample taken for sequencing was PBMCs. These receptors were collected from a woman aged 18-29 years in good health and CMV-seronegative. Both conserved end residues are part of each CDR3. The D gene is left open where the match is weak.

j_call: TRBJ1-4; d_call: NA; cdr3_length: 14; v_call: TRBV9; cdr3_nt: TGTGCCAGCAGCGTAGCTGCAACTAATGAAAAACTGTTTTTT; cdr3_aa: CASSVAATNEKLFF
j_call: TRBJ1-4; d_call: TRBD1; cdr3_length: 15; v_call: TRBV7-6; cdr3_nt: TGTGCCAGCAGCGAAGAGGACAGGGGGCATGAAAAACTGTTTTTT; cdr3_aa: CASSEEDRGHEKLFF
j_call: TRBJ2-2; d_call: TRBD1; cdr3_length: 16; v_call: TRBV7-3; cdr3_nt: TGTGCCAGCAGCTCCGGACAGGGAATTTACACCGGGGAGCTGTTTTTT; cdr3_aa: CASSSGQGIYTGELFF
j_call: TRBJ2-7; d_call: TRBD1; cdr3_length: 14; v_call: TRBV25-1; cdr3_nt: TGTGCCAGCAGTGAGCCGGACAGGGTCCACGAGCAGTACTTC; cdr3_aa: CASSEPDRVHEQYF
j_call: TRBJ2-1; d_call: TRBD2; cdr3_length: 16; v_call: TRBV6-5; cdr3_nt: TGTGCCAGCAGTTACTCGGGCGGGGGAACCTACAATGAGCAGTTCTTC; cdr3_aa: CASSYSGGGTYNEQFF
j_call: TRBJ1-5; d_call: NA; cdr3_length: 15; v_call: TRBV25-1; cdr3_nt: TGTGCCAGCAGTGAAGCTCGGACAGTTGGTTCGCCCCAGCATTTT; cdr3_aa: CASSEARTVGSPQHF
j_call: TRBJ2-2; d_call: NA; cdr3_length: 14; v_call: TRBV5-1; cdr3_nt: TGCGCCAGCAGCTTTTTAGAGTTTGGCGGGGAGCTGTTTTTT; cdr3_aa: CASSFLEFGGELFF
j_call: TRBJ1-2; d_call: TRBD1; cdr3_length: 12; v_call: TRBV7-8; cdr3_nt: TGTGCCAGCAGCTTTGACAGGGCTCCGTATACCTTC; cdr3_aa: CASSFDRAPYTF
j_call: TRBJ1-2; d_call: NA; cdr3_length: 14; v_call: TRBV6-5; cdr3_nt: TGTGCCAGCAAATTCGGGGGCGGGGGCTATGGCTACACCTTC; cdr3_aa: CASKFGGGGYGYTF
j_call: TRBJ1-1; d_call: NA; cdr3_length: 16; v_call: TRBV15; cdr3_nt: TGTGCCACCAGCAGAGTTGGGGCCCCGGGGGACACTGAAGCTTTCTTT; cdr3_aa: CATSRVGAPGDTEAFF